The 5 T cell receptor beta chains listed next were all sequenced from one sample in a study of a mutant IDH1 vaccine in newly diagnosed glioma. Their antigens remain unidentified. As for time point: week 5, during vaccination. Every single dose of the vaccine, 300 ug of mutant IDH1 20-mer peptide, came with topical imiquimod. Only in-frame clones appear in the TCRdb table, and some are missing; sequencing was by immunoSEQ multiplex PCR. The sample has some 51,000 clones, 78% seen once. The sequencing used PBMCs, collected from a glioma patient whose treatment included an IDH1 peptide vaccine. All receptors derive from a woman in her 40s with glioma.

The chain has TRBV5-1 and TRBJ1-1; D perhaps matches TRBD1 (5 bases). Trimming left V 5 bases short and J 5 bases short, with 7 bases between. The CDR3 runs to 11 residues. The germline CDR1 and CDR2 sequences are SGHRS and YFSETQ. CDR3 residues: CASRQGTEAFF. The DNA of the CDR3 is TGCGCCAGCAGGCAGGGAACTGAAGCTTTCTTT.

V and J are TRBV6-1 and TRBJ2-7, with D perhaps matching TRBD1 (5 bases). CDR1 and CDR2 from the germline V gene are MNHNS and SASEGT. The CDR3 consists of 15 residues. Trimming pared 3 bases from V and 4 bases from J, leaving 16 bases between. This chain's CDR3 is CASSEQGRSMYEQYF. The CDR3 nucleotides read TGTGCCAGCAGTGAGCAGGGTAGAAGTATGTACGAGCAGTACTTC.

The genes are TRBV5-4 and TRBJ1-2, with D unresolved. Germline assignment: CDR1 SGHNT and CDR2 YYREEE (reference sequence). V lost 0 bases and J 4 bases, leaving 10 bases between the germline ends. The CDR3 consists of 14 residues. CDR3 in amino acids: CASSLEVGRYGYTF. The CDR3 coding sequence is TGTGCCAGCAGCTTGGAAGTCGGCCGCTATGGCTACACCTTC.

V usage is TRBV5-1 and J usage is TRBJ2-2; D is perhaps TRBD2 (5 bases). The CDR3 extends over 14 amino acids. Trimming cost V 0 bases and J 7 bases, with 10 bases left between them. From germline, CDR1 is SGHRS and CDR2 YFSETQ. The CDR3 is CASSLDGGGGELFF. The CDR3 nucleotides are TGCGCCAGCAGCTTGGATGGAGGAGGCGGGGAGCTGTTTTTT. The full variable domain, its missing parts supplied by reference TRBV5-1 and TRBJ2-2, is KAGVTQTPRYLIKTRGQQVTLSCSPISGHRSVSWYQQTPGQGLQFLFEYFSETQRNKGNFPGRFSGRQFSNSRSEMNVSTLELGDSALYLCASSLDGGGGELFFGEGSRLTVL.

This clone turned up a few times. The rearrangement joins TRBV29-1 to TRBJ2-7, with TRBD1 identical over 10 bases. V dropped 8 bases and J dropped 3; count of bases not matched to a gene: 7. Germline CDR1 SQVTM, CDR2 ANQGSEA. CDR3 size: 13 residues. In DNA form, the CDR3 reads TGCAGCTTCACCGGGACAGGGGACTACGAGCAGTACTTC. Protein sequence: CSFTGTGDYEQYF.